The 28 T cell receptor beta chains presented below share a single source sample, sequenced in a study of tumor-infiltrating lymphocytes in primary liver carcinoma. Unsorted bulk tissue (roughly 17-33 mg) underwent RNA and DNA co-extraction. With a constant-region primer, TCR beta cDNA was made from approximately 500 ng of total RNA. It was through three nested multiplex PCR rounds of slightly modified ARM-PCR that TCR beta libraries arose. A C-beta reverse primer and TRBV1-TRBV30 forward primers served in each of the first two PCR rounds, at 9 to 10 cycles apiece. Each CDR3 protein gets one entry after TCRdb re-called the multiplex PCR reads with MiXCR. The sample holds 65,000 to 80,000 distinct CDR3 sequences, about 72% seen once. Input material: liver tumor tissue from sampling region 4. The subset here: tumor region T4, right-lateral pole. The receptors here all came from a man aged 40-49 years with primary liver carcinoma and hepatitis B virus infection.

As to this clonotype: A read error may explain this, as a much larger clone is one base away. The V gene is TRBV4-2, the J gene TRBJ2-7; 7 bases map to TRBD2. V lost 7 bases to trimming and J lost 7 bases; unmatched junction nucleotides: 10. This CDR3 has 13 residues. The V gene's germline CDR1 is LGHNA and CDR2 YNFKEQ. In DNA form, the CDR3 reads TGTGCCAGCAACCACTCGGGAGCGGGGGAGCAGTACTTC. Translation gives CASNHSGAGEQYF.

In its sample, this clonotype was seen once. One junction end does not reproduce the germline sequence, and a read error may be involved. The chain employs TRBV19 and TRBJ1-2; the D is unclear. The CDR3 length is 15 residues. CDR1 and CDR2 (germline): LNHDA, SQIVND (reference sequence). The CDR3 DNA reads as TGTGCCAGTAGTATTACAGACGTTACCTCCTATGGCGACACCTTC. This encodes CASSITDVTSYGDTF.

As for this clonotype: At one end, the junction sequence differs from germline, possibly due to a read error. V and J are TRBV10-1 and TRBJ2-7; D ambiguous. The length of the CDR3 is 12 residues. Germline CDR1 reads WNHNN; CDR2 reads SYGVQD (reference sequence). CDR3 sequence (DNA): TGCGCCAGCAATGATTTATCCTACAAGCAGTACTTC. Translation: CASNDLSYKQYF.

To note about this clonotype: It is unclear where the CDR3 begins or ends on the DNA, so no DNA is shown, and the CDR3 is as TCRdb lists it. The rearrangement uses TRBV11-2 and TRBJ2-2; the tabulated D call, TRBD2, remains unverified against the DNA. The CDR3 is 15 residues long, counting both termini. Germline values: CDR1 SGHAT, CDR2 FQNNGV. CDR3 region: CARSLVGPGTGELLF.

The chain's CDR3 is CASSYSRGGGSYNEQYF. The CDR3 nucleotides read TGTGCCAGCAGTTACTCGCGGGGAGGCGGCTCCTACAACGAGCAGTACTTC. The chain couples TRBV6-5 to TRBJ2-7, with D maybe TRBD2 (6 bases). This CDR3 spans 17 amino acids. Germline CDR1 and CDR2: MNHEY and SVGAGI. V was clipped by 0 bases and J by 5 bases, with 20 bases between them.

This clonotype was observed at least ten times. The chain recombines TRBV30 with TRBJ2-7; tentative D call: TRBD1 (5 bases). From germline, CDR1 is GTSNPN and CDR2 SVGIG (reference sequence). V was clipped by 4 bases and J by 3 bases, with 13 bases between them. This CDR3 contains 13 residues. The CDR3 sequence is CAWIRTPHYEQYF. The CDR3 DNA sequence: TGTGCCTGGATCCGGACACCCCACTACGAGCAGTACTTC. The full variable domain, in which reference TRBV30 and TRBJ2-7 provide the parts outside the CDR3, is SQTIHQWPATLVQPVGSPLSLECTVEGTSNPNLYWYRQAAGRGLQLLFYSVGIGQISSEVPQNLSASRPQDRQFILSSKKLLLSDSGFYLCAWIRTPHYEQYFGPGTRLTVT.

In regard to this clonotype: This likely comes from a read error, as the CDR3 has no conserved phenylalanine or tryptophan at its end. The chain recombines TRBV29-1 with TRBJ1-1, with D possibly matching TRBD1 (6 bases). This CDR3 contains 12 residues. CDR1 is SQVTM and CDR2 is ANQGSEA in the germline V gene. V shed 4 bases and J shed 7 bases, with 13 bases lying between them. The DNA for the CDR3 is TGCAGCGTTGGTGGGGGGGACATTGAAGCTTTCCTT. Translated: CSVGGGDIEAFL.

Notes on this clonotype: The junction departs from germline at one end; a sequencing error may be responsible. The chain is built from TRBV6-5 and TRBJ1-2; D remains unclear. Germline CDR1 and CDR2: MNHEY and SVGAGI. The CDR3 sequence is 11 residues long. For the CDR3, the DNA is TGTGCCAGCAGTTCAGTCTGTGGCTACATCTTC. It encodes CASSSVCGYIF.

About this clonotype: At one of its ends the junction is not consistent with the germline gene, which may arise from a read error. The genes are TRBV29-1 and TRBJ2-7; TRBD2 might be the D (5 bases). The CDR3 contains 11 residues. CDR1 and CDR2 from the germline V gene are SQVTM and ANQGSEA. This chain's CDR3 is CSVLRVDEQYF. The CDR3 DNA reads TGTAGCGTTCTGCGGGTGGACGAGCAGTACTTC.

CDR3 residues: CTISQGHSTDTQYF. As DNA, the CDR3 is TGTACCATCAGTCAGGGACACTCCACAGATACGCAGTATTTT. V and J are TRBV6-6 and TRBJ2-3, with D possibly matching TRBD1 (6 bases). CDR3 length: 14 residues. Germline CDR1 and CDR2: MNHNY and SVGAGI (reference sequence).

As to this clonotype: This likely comes from a read error, as the CDR3 has no conserved phenylalanine or tryptophan at its end. The genes are TRBV28 and TRBJ2-5; D uncertain. CDR1 and CDR2 from the germline V gene are MDHEN and SYDVKM. The CDR3 has 15 amino acids. The CDR3 DNA reads as TGTGCTACCAGTATACTCCGGCCCCTCCAAGAGACCCAGTACATC. It codes for CATSILRPLQETQYI.

This clonotype appeared once. One end of the junction is discordant with germline, which a read error may explain. The V gene is TRBV29-1, the J gene TRBJ1-1, with no clear D. CDR1 SQVTM and CDR2 ANQGSEA come from the germline V gene. The CDR3 contains 13 residues. This CDR3 reads CSVVYSSNAEAFF. Here the CDR3 DNA reads TGCAGCGTTGTGTACAGTTCGAACGCTGAAGCTTTCTTT.

This clonotype was counted at least ten times. The chain links TRBV7-9 to TRBJ1-1; D perhaps matches TRBD1 (5 bases). Trimming stripped 6 bases from V and 4 bases from J, with 15 bases between. The CDR3 has 14 amino acids. Germline V gene sequence: CDR1 SEHNR, CDR2 FQNEAQ (reference sequence). This CDR3 is CASSLQSGGTEAFF. The CDR3 coding sequence is TGTGCCAGCAGTTTACAGAGCGGGGGCACTGAAGCTTTCTTT.

To note about this clonotype: Its ends do not fully match the called genes, so a read error is possible. V usage is TRBV4-1 and J usage is TRBJ1-3; unclear D gene. The CDR3 covers 14 residues. Germline V CDR1 and CDR2: MGHRA, YSYEKL. As DNA, the CDR3 is TGCGCCGGCAGCCGTGGTAACTCTGGAAACACCATATGTTTT. Translation gives CAGSRGNSGNTICF.

This clonotype appeared once. A much larger clone lies a single base off, so this may be a read error. V and J are TRBV6-5 and TRBJ1-6; D remains ambiguous. CDR1 and CDR2 from the germline V gene are MNHEY and SVGAGI. This CDR3 comprises 15 residues. The V and J ends lost 1 base and 2 bases respectively, with 6 bases between them. The DNA for the CDR3 is TGTGCCAGCAGTTACTTGAGCACCTATAATTCACCCCTCCACTTT. It yields the protein CASSYLSTYNSPLHF.

About this clonotype: Given a much more abundant clone one base away, this may be a read error. This chain links TRBV7-9 with TRBJ2-3; D may correspond to TRBD1 or TRBD2 (5 bases each). This CDR3 is built from 12 residues. Germline-derived CDR1 and CDR2 are SEHNR and FQNEAQ (reference sequence). CDR3 coding DNA: TGTACCAGTGAGGGGAGCACAGATACGCAGTATTTT. This encodes CTSEGSTDTQYF.

Comment on this clonotype: This clone may be a read error of a much larger clone one base away. The chain joins TRBV6-1 to TRBJ2-1; D is undetermined. CDR3 length: 15 amino acids. Germline assignment: CDR1 MNHNS and CDR2 SASEGT. The CDR3 DNA reads as TGTGTCAGCAGTGAAGGGTACCGCCCCAATGTGGGGCAGTTCTTC. Translation: CVSSEGYRPNVGQFF.

V is TRBV7-9 and J is TRBJ2-7; 8 nucleotides agree with TRBD2. Germline lookup yields CDR1 SEHNR and CDR2 FQNEAQ (reference sequence). The CDR3 consists of 15 residues. The trim removed 3 bases at V and 3 bases at J, leaving 7 bases unmatched. The CDR3 spells CASSFTGGTSYEQYF. CDR3 coding DNA: TGTGCCAGCAGCTTTACGGGGGGGACCAGCTACGAGCAGTACTTC.

Comment on this clonotype: The junction departs from the called germline gene at one end, perhaps through a read error. The chain recombines TRBV6-5 with TRBJ2-1; D gene uncertain. The CDR3 length is 14 residues. CDR1 MNHEY and CDR2 SVGAGI come from the germline V gene. The DNA of the CDR3 is TGTGCCAGCAGTTATGGGCATGATTACAATGTGCAGTTCTTC. It encodes CASSYGHDYNVQFF.

This clonotype has a single count. A read error may produce the germline difference seen at one junction end. J is TRBJ1-1 and V is TRBV7-9; D unclear. This CDR3 contains 12 residues. CDR1 is SEHNR and CDR2 is FQNEAQ in the germline V gene (reference sequence). This chain's CDR3 is CASSLDILQAFF. CDR3 nucleotide sequence: TGTGCCAGCAGCCTAGACATTCTCCAAGCATTCTTT.

A word on this clonotype: An end of the junction differs from the germline gene, which may be a read error. This chain joins TRBV4-1 and TRBJ1-2, with TRBD1 identical over 7 bases. This CDR3 has 16 residues. In germline, CDR1 is MGHRA, CDR2 YSYEKL. The CDR3, as DNA: TGCGCCTGCAGCTCCCCACCGACAGGGACGGGCTATGGCTACACCTTC. Protein: CACSSPPTGTGYGYTF.

For this clonotype: A much larger clone is a single base away; this may be a read error. The chain combines TRBV5-4 with TRBJ2-2, with 8 bases that match TRBD2. In germline, CDR1 is SGHNT, CDR2 YYREEE (reference sequence). The CDR3 has 17 amino acids. CDR3 coding DNA: TGTGCCAACAGCTCCGGGGGTAGCGGGATGAACACCGGGGAGCTGTTTTTT. It encodes CANSSGGSGMNTGELFF.

Many counts were recorded for this clonotype. V is TRBV28 and J is TRBJ2-2, with 12 bases that match TRBD2. Per the germline V gene, CDR1 is MDHEN and CDR2 is SYDVKM. The V and J ends lost 4 bases and 4 bases, in that order; junction bases with no gene match: 7. The CDR3 runs to 17 residues. CDR3 sequence (DNA): TGTGCCAGCAGTTCCTACCCACTAGCGGGAGGCACCGGGGAGCTGTTTTTT. Translated: CASSSYPLAGGTGELFF.

About this clonotype itself: A much larger clonotype is one base distant, so this may be a read error. The gene calls are TRBV30 and TRBJ2-7; D gene unclear. The CDR3 extends over 12 amino acids. In germline, CDR1 is GTSNPN, CDR2 SVGIG (reference sequence). Here the CDR3 DNA reads TGTGCCTGGAGCCGCCGCAACTCCGGCGGAAACTTC. Translation: CAWSRRNSGGNF.

A remark on this clonotype: Possible read error: a much larger clone is one base away. The chain joins TRBV5-1 to TRBJ1-2; 10 bases match TRBD1. The CDR3 is made up of 14 amino acids. V shed 7 bases and J 8 bases; nucleotides not matched to a gene: 11. From germline, CDR1 is SGHRS and CDR2 YFSETQ. The CDR3 spells CASGPPGQGYGYTF. DNA for the CDR3: TGCGCCAGCGGACCGCCGGGACAGGGGTACGGCTACACCTTC.

As for this clonotype: Its ends do not fully match the called genes, so a read error is possible. V is TRBV6-5 and J is TRBJ2-7; 10 bases are shared with TRBD1. Germline V gene lookup returns CDR1 MNHEY and CDR2 SVGAGI. The CDR3 is made up of 19 amino acids. The CDR3 DNA sequence: TGTGCCAGCAGTTACTCCGACAGGGGGCCTGTCTTAAGCTCCTACAAGCAGTACTTC. Translated: CASSYSDRGPVLSSYKQYF.

Only a few counts were recorded for this clonotype. It may be a read error: a sequence one base away is much more abundant. The rearrangement joins TRBV29-1 to TRBJ2-3; D ambiguous. The CDR3 spans 12 residues. V shed 6 bases and J shed 0 bases, with 7 bases lying between them. Germline CDR1 and CDR2: SQVTM and ANQGSEA. CDR3 in amino acids: CSVRNSTDTQYF. CDR3 nucleotide sequence: TGCAGCGTCCGGAACAGCACAGATACGCAGTATTTT.

The V and J genes are TRBV7-3 and TRBJ2-3; D may match TRBD1 or TRBD2 (5 bases each). Per germline, CDR1 SGHTA and CDR2 FQGTGA. This CDR3 region has 13 residues. Trimming removed 4 bases at V and 6 bases at J, with 11 bases between. The CDR3 sequence is CASSSEWGDTQYF. The CDR3 region has the DNA TGTGCCAGCAGCTCGGAGTGGGGGGATACGCAGTATTTT.